The T cell receptor beta chain described here comes from a study of human T cells and chemical hapten exposure. Study at large: TCR yields differed between samples (mainly from small differences in pooled library volume). The study, taken as a whole, reports: Once DPC sensitization occurred, TCRs above 1 in 1000 frequency showed no change.

Time point reported: healthy volunteer bleed at 6 weeks. Whole blood that had not been fractionated was the source of extracted total RNA. By its share, this clonotype is medium-sized. As yet, its antigen is unknown. This CDR3 is built from 14 residues. CDR1 is SNHLY, CDR2 FYNNEI, per germline. V dropped 8 bases and J dropped 4; count of bases not matched to a gene: 10. Attachment of unique molecular identifiers to individual cDNA molecules was performed in the library. Original processing methods: With a range of 23,224 to 690,600, the median per sample was roughly 97,000 TCRs. TCRdb recomputed calls from the RACE reads with MiXCR, one row per CDR3 protein. TCRdb, not the original authors, processed these V and J calls. The table includes 35,000 to 50,000 distinct CDR3 sequences, around 4% detected once.

This TCR derives from a human donor in good health. Some clones in this sample may be carry-over from other donors' samples. J is TRBJ2-7 and V is TRBV2; 8 nucleotides line up with TRBD2. The sequenced material came from whole blood. The DNA of the CDR3 is TGTGCCAGCCTATCCTCGAGCGGGGGATACGAGCAGTACTTC. Translating it yields CASLSSSGGYEQYF.